One sample yielded the 25 T cell receptor beta chains listed below, sequenced in a study of blood T cell repertoires in COVID-19. This table comes from immunoSEQ multiplex PCR, and its TCRdb copy is limited to in-frame clones, with some not included. The data contain approximately 98,000 clones, roughly 80% of them singletons. The sample comprised peripheral blood. These receptors were collected from a woman over 75 with acute or convalescent COVID-19.

The chain carries TRBV13 and TRBJ1-2; possible D gene TRBD1, 6 bases. The length of the CDR3 is 15 residues. Germline CDR1 reads PRHDT; CDR2 reads FYEKMQ (reference sequence). Trimming removed 5 bases at V and 0 bases at J, with 13 bases between. The CDR3 here is CASSRDNTPNYGYTF. Written as DNA, the CDR3 is TGTGCCAGCAGCCGGGACAACACACCTAACTATGGCTACACCTTC.

The sample holds a few counts of this clone. This chain uses TRBV11-2 with TRBJ2-3, with TRBD2 identical over 9 bases. There are 14 residues in the CDR3. The V and J ends lost 6 bases and 1 base, in that order; junction bases with no gene match: 2. CDR1 SGHAT and CDR2 FQNNGV come from the germline V gene. The CDR3 nucleotides read TGTGCCAGCAGGCGCGGGGGGGGCACAGATACGCAGTATTTT. Protein sequence: CASRRGGGTDTQYF.

This clone was found once. Here the CDR3 DNA reads TGTGCCAGTAGTCCTCAGGGGGTGGCTAACTATGGCTACACCTTC. Protein sequence: CASSPQGVANYGYTF. The gene calls are TRBV19 and TRBJ1-2; 7 bases align to TRBD1. Germline assignment: CDR1 LNHDA and CDR2 SQIVND (reference sequence). The CDR3 length is 15 residues. Germline trimming cut 5 bases from V and 0 bases from J; bases unmatched to any gene: 6.

The chain uses TRBV24-1 and TRBJ2-2; TRBD2 agrees at 8 bases. The CDR3 runs 16 residues. Germline CDR1 and CDR2: KGHDR and SFDVKD. V dropped 4 bases and J dropped 3; count of bases not matched to a gene: 6. The CDR3 coding sequence is TGTGCCACCAGTGACCCTAGAGCGGGGGACACCGGGGAGCTGTTTTTT. Translation: CATSDPRAGDTGELFF.

The chain is built from TRBV5-4 and TRBJ2-3, with 10 bases fitting TRBD2. From germline, CDR1 is SGHNT and CDR2 YYREEE (reference sequence). The trim removed 4 bases at V and 6 bases at J, leaving 5 bases unmatched. The CDR3 is 14 amino acids. CDR3 loop: CASSERGGRDTQYF. CDR3 coding DNA: TGTGCCAGCAGCGAGCGGGGGGGCCGGGATACGCAGTATTTT.

V gene TRBV7-6 combines with J gene TRBJ1-5; the D is unclear. Germline V CDR1 and CDR2: SGHVS, FNYEAQ. V shed 4 bases and J shed 0 bases, with 10 bases lying between them. This CDR3 is 15 amino acids long. CDR3 in amino acids: CASSSSSNSNQPQHF. The CDR3 DNA reads as TGTGCCAGCAGCTCTAGTTCGAATAGCAATCAGCCCCAGCATTTT.

This clone appeared a single time. The CDR3 DNA is TGTGCCAGCTCACCAAAACCCGGGACTGACTATGGCTACACCTTC. Its protein product is CASSPKPGTDYGYTF. The J gene is TRBJ1-2, the V gene TRBV18; D might be TRBD1 (5 bases). CDR1 and CDR2 from the germline V gene are KGHSH and LQKENI. CDR3 size: 15 residues. Trimming removed 2 bases from V and 3 bases from J, with 13 bases in between.

This chain uses TRBV5-1 with TRBJ1-1, with D possibly being TRBD1 (6 bases). Trimming took off 5 bases at V and 0 bases at J, with 8 bases between the two ends. Looked up from germline, CDR1 is SGHRS and CDR2 is YFSETQ. The CDR3 spans 13 residues. The CDR3 here is CASRDRLNTEAFF. The CDR3 DNA follows: TGCGCCAGCAGGGACAGACTGAACACTGAAGCTTTCTTT.

This chain links TRBV7-2 with TRBJ2-1; D might be TRBD2 (6 bases). Germline loops: CDR1 SGHTA, CDR2 FQGNSA. The CDR3 is made up of 14 amino acids. The ends were cut back, 7 bases at V and 3 bases at J, with 13 bases in the middle. CDR3 bases: TGTGCCAGCAAGGAGGGCTCAAACTACAATGAGCAGTTCTTC. Amino acids: CASKEGSNYNEQFF.

The V gene is TRBV24-1, the J gene TRBJ1-2; 9 bases fit TRBD1. There are 15 residues in the CDR3. Germline values: CDR1 KGHDR, CDR2 SFDVKD. The V segment lost 2 bases and the J segment 4 bases; nucleotides outside the gene matches: 4. The CDR3 sequence: CATSDSRQGGYGYTF. CDR3 nucleotide sequence: TGTGCCACCAGTGATTCCAGACAGGGGGGCTATGGCTACACCTTC.

The chain carries TRBV9 and TRBJ1-3; no clear D. The germline gives CDR1 SGDLS, CDR2 YYNGEE. V lost 0 bases and J 4 bases, leaving 17 bases between the germline ends. The CDR3 is made up of 17 amino acids. The CDR3 region is CASSVGLQKGGGNTIYF. The DNA for the CDR3 is TGTGCCAGCAGCGTAGGATTGCAGAAAGGCGGCGGAAACACCATATATTTT.

This clone appeared a few times. The chain links TRBV28 to TRBJ1-1; TRBD1 might be the D (5 bases). Germline V CDR1 and CDR2: MDHEN, SYDVKM. Trimming pared 8 bases from V and 7 bases from J, leaving 17 bases between. The CDR3 contains 13 residues. DNA of the CDR3: TGTGCCAGCTCCTACCCGGCAGACAGTGAAGCTTTCTTT. As protein: CASSYPADSEAFF.

CDR3 DNA: TGTGCCAGCAGCTTAGTAATACGGACTAGCGGTGCTTCCTACGAGCAGTACTTC. Its protein product is CASSLVIRTSGASYEQYF. The V and J genes are TRBV7-8 and TRBJ2-7; 10 bases align to TRBD2. Germline-derived CDR1 and CDR2 are SGHVS and FQNEAQ. This CDR3 region has 18 residues. With V trimmed by 1 base and J by 1 base, 10 bases remained unmatched.

This clone was counted only a few times. This chain joins TRBV3-1 (or the pseudogene TRBV3-2) and TRBJ1-1; 8 bases line up with TRBD1. Per germline, CDR1 LGHDT and CDR2 YNNKEL (reference sequence). This CDR3 has 14 amino acids. The V and J ends lost 1 base and 5 bases, in that order; junction bases with no gene match: 3. CDR3 in DNA: TGTGCCAGCAGCCAAGGGACAGGGAATACTGAAGCTTTCTTT. Amino acid sequence: CASSQGTGNTEAFF.

The V call is TRBV19, the J call TRBJ1-1; the match to TRBD1 covers 8 bases. Looked up from germline, CDR1 is LNHDA and CDR2 is SQIVND (reference sequence). This CDR3 has 17 residues. J was trimmed by 0 bases and V by 3 bases; bases with no gene match: 9. The CDR3 nucleotides read TGTGCCAGTAGTATTCGGCAGGGGGCGAACATGAACACTGAAGCTTTCTTT. Protein sequence: CASSIRQGANMNTEAFF.

The chain recombines TRBV19 with TRBJ2-5; no firm D call. The germline V gene has CDR1 LNHDA and CDR2 SQIVND (reference sequence). Between the trimmed V and J ends, which lost 5 bases and 1 base, there was a span of 20 bases. The CDR3 spans 17 residues. CDR3 coding DNA: TGTGCCAGTAGTCCACATTGGCGGCCGTACCCCCAAGAGACCCAGTACTTC. Encoded protein: CASSPHWRPYPQETQYF.

This clone was counted once. This chain joins TRBV5-6 and TRBJ1-5; maybe TRBD1 (5 bases). The CDR3 runs to 16 residues. CDR1 is SGHDT and CDR2 is YYEEEE in the germline V gene. V was shortened by 0 bases and J by 2 bases, with 12 bases between the two germline ends. The CDR3: CASSLEAGWGNQPQHF. CDR3 DNA sequence: TGTGCCAGCAGCTTGGAGGCAGGGTGGGGCAATCAGCCCCAGCATTTT.

The chain links TRBV27 to TRBJ1-2; TRBD1 matches at 8 bases. CDR1 and CDR2 (germline): MNHEY, SMNVEV (reference sequence). CDR3 length: 17 amino acids. V lost 2 bases, J lost 2 bases, and 10 bases stayed unmatched. Here the CDR3 reads CASSLAPGQGGNYGYTF. CDR3 DNA sequence: TGTGCCAGCAGTTTAGCCCCAGGACAGGGAGGGAACTATGGCTACACCTTC.

The gene calls are TRBV27 and TRBJ1-4; D is uncertain. Trimming shortened V by 4 bases and J by 0 bases, and 9 bases separated the two germline ends. CDR3 length: 15 amino acids. The germline gives CDR1 MNHEY, CDR2 SMNVEV (reference sequence). The CDR3 nucleotides are TGTGCCAGCAGTTCCTTAGCAGCAACTAATGAAAAACTGTTTTTT. Amino acid sequence: CASSSLAATNEKLFF.

The count of this clone is one. V usage is TRBV19 and J usage is TRBJ2-5; TRBD2 aligns across 7 bases. Germline CDR1 LNHDA, CDR2 SQIVND (reference sequence). The CDR3 covers 14 residues. After removal of 3 bases from V and 4 bases from J, the junction contained 5 bases not matched to a gene. CDR3 in DNA: TGTGCCAGTAGTATGGTGTCGGGAGGAGAGACCCAGTACTTC. Translating gives CASSMVSGGETQYF.

The rearrangement joins TRBV5-1 to TRBJ1-3; 7 positions match TRBD1. Germline CDR1 and CDR2: SGHRS and YFSETQ. This CDR3 comprises 14 residues. V lost 4 bases and J lost 3; bases outside the gene matches: 4. CDR3 residues: CASSAGTVGNTIYF. The CDR3, as DNA: TGCGCCAGCAGCGCCGGGACAGTTGGAAACACCATATATTTT.

The chain combines TRBV18 with TRBJ1-2; a weak D match, TRBD1 (5 bases). V was cut by 6 bases and J by 5 bases, with 19 bases left in between. Germline CDR1 reads KGHSH; CDR2 reads LQKENI. The CDR3 is 15 residues long. The CDR3 protein is CASSPNGQGQYGYTF. In nucleotides, the CDR3 is TGTGCCAGCTCGCCCAATGGGCAGGGTCAGTATGGCTACACCTTC.

The chain has TRBV5-4 and TRBJ2-5; D is possibly TRBD1 (6 bases). CDR3 length equals 13 residues. Per germline, CDR1 SGHNT and CDR2 YYREEE (reference sequence). V lost 1 base to trimming and J lost 4 bases, with 8 bases between them. This CDR3 reads CASSLTGIETQYF. DNA of the CDR3: TGTGCCAGCAGCTTGACAGGGATAGAGACCCAGTACTTC.

The chain links TRBV5-6 to TRBJ1-2, with D perhaps matching TRBD1 (5 bases). V was pared by 5 bases and J by 0 bases, with 11 bases between. Germline CDR1 SGHDT, CDR2 YYEEEE. CDR3 length: 14 residues. The CDR3 region is CASRSFRANYGYTF. As DNA, the CDR3 is TGTGCCAGCAGGTCGTTCAGGGCTAACTATGGCTACACCTTC.

The J gene is TRBJ2-5, the V gene TRBV6-5; 9 bases are shared with TRBD2. Trimming removed 0 bases from V and 2 bases from J; junction bases left unmatched: 1. The length of the CDR3 is 15 residues. Germline V gene lookup returns CDR1 MNHEY and CDR2 SVGAGI. The CDR3 DNA sequence: TGTGCCAGCAGTTACTCGCTAGCGGGACAAGAGACCCAGTACTTC. Translated: CASSYSLAGQETQYF.